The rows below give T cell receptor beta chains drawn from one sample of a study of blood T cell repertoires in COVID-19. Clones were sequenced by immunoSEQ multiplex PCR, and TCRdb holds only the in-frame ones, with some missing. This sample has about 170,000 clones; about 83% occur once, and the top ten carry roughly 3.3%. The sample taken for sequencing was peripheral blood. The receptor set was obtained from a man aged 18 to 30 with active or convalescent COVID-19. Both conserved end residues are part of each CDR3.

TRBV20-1,CSASTRGLTGYTF
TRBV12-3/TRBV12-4,CASSPRGQGRFF
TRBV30,CAWSVSKDRRYSNQPQHF
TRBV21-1,CASSKFWLASGGLTGELFF
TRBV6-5,CASSYTSAYTDTQYF
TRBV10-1,CASSAGGTDQPQHF
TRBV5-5,CASSQETDLGYTF
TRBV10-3,CAISEGQQVHEQFF
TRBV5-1,CASSRQGNAGNTIYF
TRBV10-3,CAISRAGQTSTDTQYF
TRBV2,CASETRLTGEEYEQYF
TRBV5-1,CASRFTGGSAEAFF
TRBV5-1,CASSKEPQDNEQFF
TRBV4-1,CASSSDGTGTNQPQHF
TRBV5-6,CASSVTGWGYTF
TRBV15,CATSRDVQGNTEAFF
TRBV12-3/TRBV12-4,CASRGGDNEQFF
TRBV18,CASSPPRGKALGDYGYTF
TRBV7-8,CASSLETGLRNSPLHF
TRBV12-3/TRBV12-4,CASRRVDEQFF
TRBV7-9,CASSLGGGDNQPQHF
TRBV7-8,CASSLAGRGNTEAFF
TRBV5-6,CASSSRRGEDYNSPLHF
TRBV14,CASSQVREIFQETQYF
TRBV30,CAWSGLAEQFF
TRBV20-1,CSASRPAWRNYGYTF
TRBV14,CASSQTGTPVWEQYF
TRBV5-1,CASVTGLAGVQFF
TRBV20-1,CSASPTGETQYF
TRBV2,CASSPDRPGMNTEAFF
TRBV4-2,CASSQDRRAANSPLHF
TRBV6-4,CASSSSGLVRGEQFF
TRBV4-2,CASSNPVHNEQFF
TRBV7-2,CASSTGGGTGELFF
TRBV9,CASSVVGALSLSTDTQYF
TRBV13,CASSKSGRDREDRNTEAFF
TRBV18,CASSDLRQEKLFF
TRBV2,CASSEPVRLNTEAFF
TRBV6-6,CASSRTGLPPMNTEAFF
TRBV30,CAWSVTRHEQFF
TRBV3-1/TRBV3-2,CASSQNGLAGSTDTQYF
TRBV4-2,CASSQDLMPKGNSPLHF
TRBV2,CASSAPGTTYTDTQYF
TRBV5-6,CASSGLLAGGRDTQYF
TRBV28,CASSLGGTAFSGNTIYF
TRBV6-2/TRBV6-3,CASSPGQGADQPQHF
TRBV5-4,CASSHGGTDYGYTF
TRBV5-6,CASSSPGQGRGYTF
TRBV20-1,CSASPSSGVHYGYTF
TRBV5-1,CASSWPGQLGNEQFF
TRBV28,CASSPGYGYTF
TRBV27,CASTSGVLNTEAFF
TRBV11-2,CASSLHTVYNEQFF